These 21 T cell receptor beta chains were all obtained from the same sample, sequenced in a study of cytomegalovirus exposure and HLA in healthy donors. Primers included in the PCR were 60 Vbeta and 13 Jbeta primers. Assay: immunoSEQ multiplex PCR; the TCRdb copy retains only in-frame clones and omits some. This table holds approximately 150,000 clones, around 65% found once. The sequenced sample was PBMCs. These receptors all stem from a woman in her sixties in good health and CMV-seronegative.

V is TRBV11-1 and J is TRBJ1-1; 9 bases are a match to TRBD1. CDR3 length: 14 amino acids. Per germline, CDR1 SGHAT and CDR2 FQDESV (reference sequence). Trimming removed 1 base from V and 5 bases from J; junction bases left unmatched: 2. The CDR3 here is CASSLDGTGTEAFF. CDR3 DNA: TGTGCCAGCAGCTTAGATGGGACAGGGACTGAAGCTTTCTTT.

V is TRBV4-1 and J is TRBJ2-2; TRBD2 agrees at 9 bases. This CDR3 contains 15 residues. Germline CDR1 and CDR2: MGHRA and YSYEKL. After removal of 1 base from V and 4 bases from J, the junction contained 1 base not matched to a gene. CDR3 in amino acids: CASSQGGRATGELFF. The CDR3 bases are TGCGCCAGCAGCCAAGGCGGGAGGGCCACCGGGGAGCTGTTTTTT.

The J gene is TRBJ1-2, the V gene TRBV5-4; 7 bases are shared with TRBD1. V trimming: 2 bases; J trimming: 5 bases; junction bases outside the gene matches: 9. Germline V gene data show CDR1 as SGHNT and CDR2 as YYREEE (reference sequence). The CDR3 runs to 15 residues. As DNA, the CDR3 is TGTGCCAGCAGCTTTAAGGGACAGCTCTTTTATGGCTACACCTTC. Translation gives CASSFKGQLFYGYTF.

This CDR3 reads CASSLFAGPTDTQYF. The CDR3 DNA is TGCGCCAGCAGCTTGTTTGCGGGGCCGACAGATACGCAGTATTTT. V and J are TRBV5-1 and TRBJ2-3, with TRBD2 as a possible D gene (6 bases). Germline V gene lookup returns CDR1 SGHRS and CDR2 YFSETQ. The V end was cut by 1 base, the J end by 3 bases, with 12 bases between. The CDR3 spans 15 residues.

V and J are TRBV6-1 and TRBJ2-5; TRBD2 might be the D (6 bases). The germline CDR1 and CDR2 sequences are MNHNS and SASEGT. This CDR3 region has 16 residues. Trimming shortened V by 0 bases and J by 1 base, and 12 bases separated the two germline ends. In DNA, the CDR3 is TGTGCCAGCAGTGAAGCTGCAGCGGGTATCCAAGAGACCCAGTACTTC. It specifies CASSEAAAGIQETQYF.

This chain links TRBV7-2 with TRBJ2-1, with 11 bases that match TRBD2. Germline V lookup: CDR1 SGHTA, CDR2 FQGNSA. V trimming: 5 bases; J trimming: 7 bases; junction bases outside the gene matches: 10. CDR3 length: 16 amino acids. The CDR3 DNA reads as TGTGCCAGCAGCCCTACCCTAGCGGGAGGAAGGAATGAGCAGTTCTTC. This translates into CASSPTLAGGRNEQFF.

The chain combines TRBV7-8 with TRBJ2-2; a possible D gene is TRBD2 (5 bases). The length of the CDR3 is 15 residues. Germline V gene data show CDR1 as SGHVS and CDR2 as FQNEAQ. The V end lost 4 bases, the J end lost 5 bases, and 14 bases lay between the germline ends. CDR3 DNA sequence: TGTGCCAGCAGCTGGGTCGGGATGAGAACCGGGGAGCTGTTTTTT. Amino acids: CASSWVGMRTGELFF.

The chain joins TRBV5-4 to TRBJ2-5, with TRBD1 identical over 9 bases. The V segment lost 5 bases and the J segment 1 base; nucleotides outside the gene matches: 6. CDR1 is SGHNT and CDR2 is YYREEE in the germline V gene (reference sequence). The CDR3 contains 15 residues. Here the CDR3 DNA reads TGTGCCAGCAGGATGGACAGGGGTAGCCAAGAGACCCAGTACTTC. Residues: CASRMDRGSQETQYF.

V is TRBV19 and J is TRBJ2-1; 15 bases are shared with TRBD2. Germline lookup yields CDR1 LNHDA and CDR2 SQIVND (reference sequence). The CDR3 totals 15 residues. Trimming took 5 bases from V and 9 from J; bases not matched to a gene: 5. The CDR3: CASSSGLAGGGEQFF. The CDR3 coding sequence is TGTGCCAGTAGTTCCGGACTAGCGGGAGGGGGTGAGCAGTTCTTC.

The rearrangement uses TRBV7-9 and TRBJ1-1, with 7 bases aligning to TRBD1. The ends lost 2 bases at V and 8 bases at J; junction bases unmatched: 5. Germline V lookup: CDR1 SEHNR, CDR2 FQNEAQ (reference sequence). The length of the CDR3 is 13 residues. CDR3 in DNA: TGTGCCAGCAGCTTATACCGGACAGGCGAAGCTTTCTTT. As protein: CASSLYRTGEAFF.

This rearrangement joins TRBV9 to TRBJ2-1, with TRBD2 matching over 8 bases. Germline values: CDR1 SGDLS, CDR2 YYNGEE. Losses at the gene ends were 1 base for V and 10 bases for J; bases not matched to a gene: 1. CDR3 length equals 12 residues. The CDR3 DNA follows: TGTGCCAGCAGCGTAACGGGAGGGGAGCAGTTCTTC. The encoded protein is CASSVTGGEQFF.

The CDR3 DNA reads TGTGCCAGTAGTCTACAGGGGTTCTCCTCTGGGGCCAACGTCCTGACTTTC. It specifies CASSLQGFSSGANVLTF. The genes are TRBV19 and TRBJ2-6, with 7 positions matching TRBD1. The CDR3 has 17 amino acids. Germline V gene data show CDR1 as LNHDA and CDR2 as SQIVND (reference sequence). V lost 5 bases, J lost 0 bases, and 7 bases stayed unmatched.

V usage is TRBV7-2 and J usage is TRBJ2-3; weak D call: TRBD2 (6 bases). V was shortened by 1 base and J by 1 base, with 9 bases between the two germline ends. This CDR3 contains 15 residues. Per the germline V gene, CDR1 is SGHTA and CDR2 is FQGNSA. Here the CDR3 DNA reads TGTGCCAGCAGCTTAGTGGTAGCGGGCACAGATACGCAGTATTTT. The encoded protein is CASSLVVAGTDTQYF.

The V gene is TRBV5-4, the J gene TRBJ2-2; TRBD1 is a possible D gene (7 bases). Germline V gene lookup returns CDR1 SGHNT and CDR2 YYREEE (reference sequence). The CDR3 covers 15 residues. V lost 4 bases to trimming and J lost 4 bases, with 14 bases between them. The CDR3 DNA is TGTGCCAGCAGCATCAGGGGGGCCATCACCGGGGAGCTGTTTTTT. This codes for CASSIRGAITGELFF.

This chain joins TRBV5-5 and TRBJ2-2; 10 bases match TRBD2. The CDR3 extends over 18 amino acids. CDR1 SGHKS and CDR2 YYEKEE come from the germline V gene (reference sequence). Germline trimming cut 0 bases from V and 6 bases from J; bases unmatched to any gene: 11. CDR3 residues: CASSLAESGGAVPGELFF. The DNA of the CDR3 is TGTGCCAGCAGCTTGGCCGAAAGCGGGGGGGCCGTCCCCGGGGAGCTGTTTTTT.

The chain joins TRBV5-1 to TRBJ2-1, with 8 positions matching TRBD2. Germline trimming cut 4 bases from V and 0 bases from J; bases unmatched to any gene: 3. CDR3 length equals 15 residues. Germline CDR1 reads SGHRS; CDR2 reads YFSETQ. The CDR3 DNA reads as TGCGCCAGCAGCCCTAGCGGGTCCTCCTACAATGAGCAGTTCTTC. Translating it yields CASSPSGSSYNEQFF. Together with reference TRBV5-1 and TRBJ2-1, the CDR3 gives the full variable domain: KAGVTQTPRYLIKTRGQQVTLSCSPISGHRSVSWYQQTPGQGLQFLFEYFSETQRNKGNFPGRFSGRQFSNSRSEMNVSTLELGDSALYLCASSPSGSSYNEQFFGPGTRLTVL.

This chain connects TRBV28 to TRBJ1-5; unclear D gene. The germline gives CDR1 MDHEN, CDR2 SYDVKM. The length of the CDR3 is 12 residues. V was clipped by 2 bases and J by 4 bases, with 3 bases between them. The CDR3 here is CASSLPNQPQHF. Written as DNA, the CDR3 is TGTGCCAGCAGTTTACCTAATCAGCCCCAGCATTTT.

This chain links TRBV1 with TRBJ2-7; the table's D gene call, TRBD2, was not cross checked with the DNA. TRBV1 is assigned pseudogene status. This CDR3 spans 14 amino acids. CDR3 residues: CTSSPSGRVYEQYF. DNA of the CDR3: TGCACCAGCAGCCCCAGCGGGAGAGTCTACGAGCAGTACTTC.

The CDR3 sequence: CASSFSTSSSYNEQFF. CDR3 bases: TGTGCCAGCAGCTTCTCTACTAGCAGCTCCTACAATGAGCAGTTCTTC. The genes are TRBV7-9 and TRBJ2-1, with D maybe TRBD2 (6 bases). The CDR3 is 16 residues long. From germline, CDR1 is SEHNR and CDR2 FQNEAQ (reference sequence). V dropped 3 bases and J dropped 0 bases, with 12 bases sitting between them.

The chain couples TRBV9 to TRBJ2-6; D remains unclear. There are 14 residues in the CDR3. Germline CDR1 is SGDLS and CDR2 is YYNGEE. Trimming took off 5 bases at V and 4 bases at J, with 10 bases between the two ends. This CDR3 is CASSPLSGANVLTF. The CDR3 nucleotides are TGTGCCAGCAGTCCCCTTTCGGGGGCCAACGTCCTGACTTTC.

Turning to this clone: A read error may produce the germline difference seen at one junction end. This chain links TRBV5-1 with TRBJ1-1; maybe TRBD1 (5 bases). Germline V CDR1 and CDR2: SGHRS, YFSETQ. This CDR3 contains 15 residues. CDR3 sequence (DNA): TGCGCCAGCAGCTTGTCTGGGGCGTTGAACGCTGAAGCTTTCTTT. It codes for CASSLSGALNAEAFF.